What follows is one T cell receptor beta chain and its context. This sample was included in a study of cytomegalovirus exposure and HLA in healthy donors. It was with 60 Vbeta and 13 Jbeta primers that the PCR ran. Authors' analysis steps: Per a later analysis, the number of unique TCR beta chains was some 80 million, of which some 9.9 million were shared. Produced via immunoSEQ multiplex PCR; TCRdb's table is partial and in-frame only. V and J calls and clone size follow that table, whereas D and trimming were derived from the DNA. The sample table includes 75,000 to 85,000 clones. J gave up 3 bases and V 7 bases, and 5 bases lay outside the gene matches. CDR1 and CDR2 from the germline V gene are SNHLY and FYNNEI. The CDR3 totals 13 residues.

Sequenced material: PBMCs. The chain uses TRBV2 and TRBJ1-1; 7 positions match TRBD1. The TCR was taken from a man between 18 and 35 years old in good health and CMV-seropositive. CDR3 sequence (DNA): TGTGCCAGCATTCCCCAGGGGGACACTGAAGCTTTCTTT. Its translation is CASIPQGDTEAFF.